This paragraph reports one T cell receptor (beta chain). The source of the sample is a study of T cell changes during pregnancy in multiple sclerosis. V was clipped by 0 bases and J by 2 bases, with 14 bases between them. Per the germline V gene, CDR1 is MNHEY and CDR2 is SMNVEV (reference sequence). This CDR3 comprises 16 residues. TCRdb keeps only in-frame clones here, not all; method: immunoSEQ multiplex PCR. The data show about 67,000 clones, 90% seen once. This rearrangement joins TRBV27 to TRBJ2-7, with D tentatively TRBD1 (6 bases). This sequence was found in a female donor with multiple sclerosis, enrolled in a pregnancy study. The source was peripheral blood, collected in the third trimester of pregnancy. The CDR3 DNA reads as TGTGCCAGCAGTTTATCTCTCTACAGGGTTGCCTACGAGCAGTACTTC. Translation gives CASSLSLYRVAYEQYF.